This T cell receptor beta chain was observed in a study of cytomegalovirus exposure and HLA in healthy donors. CDR1 and CDR2 from the germline V gene are SGDLS and YYNGEE. This CDR3 comprises 13 residues. Trimming removed 0 bases at V and 1 base at J, with 4 bases between. The PCR made use of 60 Vbeta and 13 Jbeta primers. Assay: immunoSEQ multiplex PCR; the TCRdb copy retains only in-frame clones and omits some. This table holds tens of thousands of clones. The gene calls are TRBV9 and TRBJ1-1; D remains ambiguous. Specimen: PBMCs. This receptor was taken from a girl aged 5 to 17 in good health and CMV-seropositive. The CDR3 sequence: CASSVEPNTEAFF. The CDR3 bases are TGTGCCAGCAGCGTAGAGCCGAACACTGAAGCTTTCTTT.